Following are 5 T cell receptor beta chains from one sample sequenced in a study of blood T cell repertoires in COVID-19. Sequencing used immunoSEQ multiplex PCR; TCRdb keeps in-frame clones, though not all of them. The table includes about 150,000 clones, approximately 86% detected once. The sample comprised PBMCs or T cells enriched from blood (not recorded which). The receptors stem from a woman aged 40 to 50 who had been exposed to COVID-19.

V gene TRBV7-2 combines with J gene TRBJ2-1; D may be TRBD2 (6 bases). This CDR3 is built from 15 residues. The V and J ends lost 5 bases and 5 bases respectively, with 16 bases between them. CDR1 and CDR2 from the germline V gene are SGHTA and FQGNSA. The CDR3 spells CASSARPSSDNEQFF. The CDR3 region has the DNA TGTGCCAGCAGCGCTAGACCTTCTAGCGACAATGAGCAGTTCTTC.

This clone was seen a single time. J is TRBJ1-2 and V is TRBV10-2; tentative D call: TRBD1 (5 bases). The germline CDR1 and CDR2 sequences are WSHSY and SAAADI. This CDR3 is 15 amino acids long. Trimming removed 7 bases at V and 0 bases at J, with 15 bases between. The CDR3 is CASNSGGSANYGYTF. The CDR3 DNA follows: TGCGCCAGCAACTCTGGGGGGTCCGCTAACTATGGCTACACCTTC.

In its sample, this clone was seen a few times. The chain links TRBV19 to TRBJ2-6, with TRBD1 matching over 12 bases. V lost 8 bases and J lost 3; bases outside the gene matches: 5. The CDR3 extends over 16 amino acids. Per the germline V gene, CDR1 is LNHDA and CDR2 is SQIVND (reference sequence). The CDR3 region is CASAGQGALGANVLTF. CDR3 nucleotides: TGTGCCAGTGCGGGACAGGGGGCACTTGGGGCCAACGTCCTGACTTTC.

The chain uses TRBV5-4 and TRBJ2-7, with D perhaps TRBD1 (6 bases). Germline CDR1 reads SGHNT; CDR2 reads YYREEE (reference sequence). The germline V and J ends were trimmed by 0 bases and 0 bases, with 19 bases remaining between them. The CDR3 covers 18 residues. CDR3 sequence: CASSLGSGVGTLSYEQYF. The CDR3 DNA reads TGTGCCAGCAGCTTGGGGTCAGGGGTGGGGACCCTCTCCTACGAGCAGTACTTC.

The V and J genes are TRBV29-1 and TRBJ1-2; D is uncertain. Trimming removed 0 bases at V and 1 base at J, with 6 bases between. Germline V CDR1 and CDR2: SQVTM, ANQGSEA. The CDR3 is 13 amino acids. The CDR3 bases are TGCAGCGTTGAAGACCCCAGTAACTATGGCTACACCTTC. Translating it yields CSVEDPSNYGYTF. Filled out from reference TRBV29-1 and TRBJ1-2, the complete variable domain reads SAVISQKPSRDICQRGTSLTIQCQVDSQVTMMFWYRQQPGQSLTLIATANQGSEATYESGFVIDKFPISRPNLTFSTLTVSNMSPEDSSIYLCSVEDPSNYGYTFGSGTRLTVV.